Given below is one T cell receptor (beta chain) in context. This sample was taken from a study of cytomegalovirus exposure and HLA in healthy donors. The PCR employed 60 Vbeta primers together with 13 Jbeta primers. Clones were read by immunoSEQ multiplex PCR, and TCRdb kept only the in-frame ones, dropping some. The data show 85,000 to 120,000 clones, around 68% seen once. V lost 5 bases, J lost 7 bases, and 6 bases stayed unmatched. CDR1 is SGHRS, CDR2 YFSETQ, per germline. There are 13 residues in the CDR3. This TCR derives from a human donor in good health. Sequenced sample: PBMCs. The rearrangement joins TRBV5-1 to TRBJ2-1, with 7 bases matching TRBD1. CDR3 DNA sequence: TGCGCCAGCAGACAGGGGTCGGCGAATGAGCAGTTCTTC. This encodes CASRQGSANEQFF.